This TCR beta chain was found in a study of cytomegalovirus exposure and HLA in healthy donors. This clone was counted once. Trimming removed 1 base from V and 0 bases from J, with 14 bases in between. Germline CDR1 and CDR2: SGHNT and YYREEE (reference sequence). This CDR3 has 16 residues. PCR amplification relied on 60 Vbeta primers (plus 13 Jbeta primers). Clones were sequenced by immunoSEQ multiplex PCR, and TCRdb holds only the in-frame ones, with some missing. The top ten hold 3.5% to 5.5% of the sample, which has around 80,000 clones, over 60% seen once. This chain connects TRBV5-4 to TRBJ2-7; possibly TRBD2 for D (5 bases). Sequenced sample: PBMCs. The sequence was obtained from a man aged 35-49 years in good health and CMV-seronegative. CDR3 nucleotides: TGTGCCAGCAGCTTGTCGGGTGCGGGTATCTCCTACGAGCAGTACTTC. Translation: CASSLSGAGISYEQYF. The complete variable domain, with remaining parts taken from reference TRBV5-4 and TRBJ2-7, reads ETGVTQSPTHLIKTRGQQVTLRCSSQSGHNTVSWYQQALGQGPQFIFQYYREEENGRGNFPPRFSGLQFPNYSSELNVNALELDDSALYLCASSLSGAGISYEQYFGPGTRLTVT.